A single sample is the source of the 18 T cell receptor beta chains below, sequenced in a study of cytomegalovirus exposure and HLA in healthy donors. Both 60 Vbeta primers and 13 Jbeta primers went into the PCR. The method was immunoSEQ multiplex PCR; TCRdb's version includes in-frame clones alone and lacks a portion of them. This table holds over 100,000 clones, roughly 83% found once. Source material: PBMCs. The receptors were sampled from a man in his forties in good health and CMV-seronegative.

CDR3 sequence: CATSGGLNTGELFF. The CDR3 coding sequence is TGTGCCACCAGCGGGGGCCTTAACACCGGGGAGCTGTTTTTT. This rearrangement joins TRBV15 to TRBJ2-2, with D possibly being TRBD1 (6 bases). Germline V lookup: CDR1 LNHNV, CDR2 YYDKDF (reference sequence). The CDR3 contains 14 residues. V dropped 5 bases and J dropped 2 bases, with 9 bases sitting between them.

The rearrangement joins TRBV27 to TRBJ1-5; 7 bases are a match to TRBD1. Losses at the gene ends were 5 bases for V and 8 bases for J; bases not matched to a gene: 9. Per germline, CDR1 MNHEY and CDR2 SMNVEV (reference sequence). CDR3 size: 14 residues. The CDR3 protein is CASSPQGGGKPQHF. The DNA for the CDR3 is TGTGCCAGCAGTCCGCAGGGGGGTGGAAAGCCCCAGCATTTT.

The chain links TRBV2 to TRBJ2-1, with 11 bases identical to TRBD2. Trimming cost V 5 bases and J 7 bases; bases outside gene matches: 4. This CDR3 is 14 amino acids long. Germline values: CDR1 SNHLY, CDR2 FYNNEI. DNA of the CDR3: TGTGCCAGCAGTTTTAGCGGGGGGGATAATGAGCAGTTCTTC. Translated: CASSFSGGDNEQFF.

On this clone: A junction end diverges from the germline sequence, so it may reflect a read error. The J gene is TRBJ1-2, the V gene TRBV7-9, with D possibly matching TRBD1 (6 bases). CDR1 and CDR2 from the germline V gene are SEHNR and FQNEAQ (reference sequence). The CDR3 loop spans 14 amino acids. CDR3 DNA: TGTTCCAGCAGCTTAGAATATCAGGGGACAAACTACACCTTC. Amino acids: CSSSLEYQGTNYTF.

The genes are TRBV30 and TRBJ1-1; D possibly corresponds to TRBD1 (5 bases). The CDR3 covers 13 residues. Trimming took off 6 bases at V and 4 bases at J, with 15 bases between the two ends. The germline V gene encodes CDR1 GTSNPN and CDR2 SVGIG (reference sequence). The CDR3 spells CACLMGGPTEAFF. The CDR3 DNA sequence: TGTGCCTGCCTCATGGGGGGTCCCACTGAAGCTTTCTTT.

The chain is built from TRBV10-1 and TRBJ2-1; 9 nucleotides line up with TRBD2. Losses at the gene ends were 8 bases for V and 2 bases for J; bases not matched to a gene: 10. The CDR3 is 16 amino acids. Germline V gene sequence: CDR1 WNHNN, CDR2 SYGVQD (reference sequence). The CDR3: CASRADSGGPYNEQFF. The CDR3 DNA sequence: TGCGCCAGCCGGGCTGATAGCGGGGGCCCCTACAATGAGCAGTTCTTC.

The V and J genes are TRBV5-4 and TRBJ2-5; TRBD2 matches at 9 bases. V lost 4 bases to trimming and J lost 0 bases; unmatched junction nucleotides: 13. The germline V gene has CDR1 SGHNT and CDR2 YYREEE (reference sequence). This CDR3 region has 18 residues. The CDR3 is CASSPGIAGAQNQETQYF. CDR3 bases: TGTGCCAGCAGCCCTGGTATAGCGGGGGCGCAAAACCAAGAGACCCAGTACTTC.

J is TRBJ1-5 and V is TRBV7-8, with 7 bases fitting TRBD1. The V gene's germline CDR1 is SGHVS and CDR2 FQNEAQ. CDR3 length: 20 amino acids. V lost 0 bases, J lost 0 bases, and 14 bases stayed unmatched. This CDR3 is CASSLAYGTGEIISNQPQHF. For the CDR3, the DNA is TGTGCCAGCAGCTTAGCGTACGGCACAGGGGAGATTATTAGCAATCAGCCCCAGCATTTT.

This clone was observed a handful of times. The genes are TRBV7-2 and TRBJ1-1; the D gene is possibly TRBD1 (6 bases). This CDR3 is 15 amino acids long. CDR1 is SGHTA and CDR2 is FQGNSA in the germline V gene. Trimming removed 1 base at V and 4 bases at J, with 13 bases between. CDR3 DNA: TGTGCCAGCAGCTTAGGTTTAAGGGGGGGCACTGAAGCTTTCTTT. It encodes CASSLGLRGGTEAFF.

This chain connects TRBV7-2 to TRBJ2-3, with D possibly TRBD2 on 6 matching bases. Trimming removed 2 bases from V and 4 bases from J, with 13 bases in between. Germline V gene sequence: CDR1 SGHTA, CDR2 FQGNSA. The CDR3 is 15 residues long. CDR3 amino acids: CASSLLGGAADTQYF. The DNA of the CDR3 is TGTGCCAGCAGCTTATTAGGAGGGGCCGCAGATACGCAGTATTTT. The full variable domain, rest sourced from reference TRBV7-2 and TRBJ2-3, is GAGVSQSPSNKVTEKGKDVELRCDPISGHTALYWYRQSLGQGLEFLIYFQGNSAPDKSGLPSDRFSAERTGGSVSTLTIQRTQQEDSAVYLCASSLLGGAADTQYFGPGTRLTVL.

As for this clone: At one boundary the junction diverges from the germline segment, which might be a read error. CDR3 DNA sequence: TGTTCCAGCAGCTTTCGTGGGGAGACTAGCACAGATACGCAGTATTTT. Encoded protein: CSSSFRGETSTDTQYF. The chain links TRBV7-9 to TRBJ2-3; maybe TRBD2 (5 bases). Germline CDR1 reads SEHNR; CDR2 reads FQNEAQ (reference sequence). The length of the CDR3 is 16 residues.

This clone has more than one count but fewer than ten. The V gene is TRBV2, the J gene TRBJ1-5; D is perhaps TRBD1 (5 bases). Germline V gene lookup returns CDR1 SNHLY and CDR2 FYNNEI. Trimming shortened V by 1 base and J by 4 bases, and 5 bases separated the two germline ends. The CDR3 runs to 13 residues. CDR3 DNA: TGTGCCAGCAGTGAAGAGGGGAATCAGCCCCAGCATTTT. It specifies CASSEEGNQPQHF.

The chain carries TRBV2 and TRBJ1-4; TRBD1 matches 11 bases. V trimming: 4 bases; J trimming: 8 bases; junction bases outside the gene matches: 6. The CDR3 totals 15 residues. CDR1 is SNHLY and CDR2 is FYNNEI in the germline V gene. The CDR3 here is CASSGTGQGGEKLFF. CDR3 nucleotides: TGTGCCAGCAGTGGAACGGGACAGGGGGGCGAAAAACTGTTTTTT.

The CDR3 spells CASSIISAEPGLATPREETQYF. The CDR3 DNA follows: TGTGCCAGTAGTATCATCTCGGCAGAGCCGGGACTAGCGACCCCAAGAGAAGAGACCCAGTACTTC. The chain recombines TRBV19 with TRBJ2-5, with TRBD2 matching 10 bases. The CDR3 runs 22 residues. After removal of 3 bases from V and 3 bases from J, the junction contained 25 bases not matched to a gene. Germline assignment: CDR1 LNHDA and CDR2 SQIVND (reference sequence).

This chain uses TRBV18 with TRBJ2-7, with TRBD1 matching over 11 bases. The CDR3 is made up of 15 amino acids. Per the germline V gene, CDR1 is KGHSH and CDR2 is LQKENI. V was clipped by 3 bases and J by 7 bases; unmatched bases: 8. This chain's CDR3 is CASSPSGQGAREQYF. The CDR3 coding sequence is TGTGCCAGCTCACCGTCAGGACAGGGGGCGCGGGAGCAGTACTTC.

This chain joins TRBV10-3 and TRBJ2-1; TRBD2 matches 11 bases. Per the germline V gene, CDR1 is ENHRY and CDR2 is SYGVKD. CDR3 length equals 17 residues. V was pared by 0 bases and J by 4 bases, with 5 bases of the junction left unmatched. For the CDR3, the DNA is TGTGCCATCAGTGAGTCCGACGGACTAGCGGGTTACAATGAGCAGTTCTTC. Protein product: CAISESDGLAGYNEQFF.

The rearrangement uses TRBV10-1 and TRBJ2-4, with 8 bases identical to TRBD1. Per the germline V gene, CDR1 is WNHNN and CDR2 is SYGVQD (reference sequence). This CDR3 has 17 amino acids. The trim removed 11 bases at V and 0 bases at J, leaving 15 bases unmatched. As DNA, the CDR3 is TGCGCCGGGTCGACAGGGGTCAGGGTACTAGCCAAAAACATTCAGTACTTC. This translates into CAGSTGVRVLAKNIQYF.

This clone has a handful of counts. The CDR3: CASSSRRVIKPQHF. The CDR3 DNA reads as TGTGCCAGCAGCTCCCGCCGGGTAATAAAGCCCCAGCATTTT. V gene TRBV5-6 combines with J gene TRBJ1-5; no definite D call. CDR1 and CDR2 from the germline V gene are SGHDT and YYEEEE. The CDR3 covers 14 residues. V was clipped by 3 bases and J by 8 bases, with 15 bases between them.